This T cell receptor beta chain was captured by sequencing in a study of beta chain features in type 1 diabetes. The J segment lost 4 bases and the V segment lost 7 bases, leaving 3 bases of the junction unmatched. The CDR3 has 11 amino acids. Germline V lookup: CDR1 DFQATT, CDR2 SNEGSKA (reference sequence). As every portion of the isolated RNA was reverse transcribed, the sequencing read expressed TCRB transcripts. The method was immunoSEQ multiplex PCR; TCRdb's version includes in-frame clones alone and lacks a portion of them. Counted here are 330,000 or so clones, approximately 15% occurring once; the ten biggest clones make up over 5%.

The chain recombines TRBV20-1 with TRBJ1-2; 7 bases fit TRBD1. The sequence was obtained from a man aged 30 to 45 in good health. Sequenced sample: central memory CD4+ T cells from blood. The CDR3 sequence: CSVNRGYGYTF. The CDR3 region has the DNA TGCAGTGTCAACAGGGGCTATGGCTACACCTTC.